The clone carrying this T cell receptor (beta chain) was found many times. The target antigen is unknown. The CDR3 is 14 amino acids. V was clipped by 3 bases and J by 6 bases; unmatched bases: 2. Looked up from germline, CDR1 is LGHDT and CDR2 is YNNKEL (reference sequence). TCR beta CDR3 sequences were amplified from RNA transcripts. A set of HTBI primers served as the primers for a first-round RT-PCR of the TCR CDR3. TCRdb used MiXCR to reprocess the multiplex PCR reads, holding one entry per CDR3 protein. The sample consists of roughly 240,000 distinct CDR3 sequences, less than 20% of them appearing once. Uncontrolled infection, other autoimmune disease, pregnancy or lactation barred patients from enrollment. The data were taken from a study of T cells in Graves' hyperthyroidism and ophthalmopathy. Study at large: Blood was drawn when the patient was first diagnosed and still untreated.

Whole-study results and caveats: In blood, most of the thyroid clonotypes expanded above 0.001 were also present.

The receptor comes from a young woman with Graves' ophthalmopathy. Sequenced material: blood. V and J are TRBV3-1 and TRBJ1-6; 7 positions match TRBD1. The CDR3, as DNA: TGTGCCAGCAGCCAGACAGGGCGTAATTCACCCCTCCACTTT. It yields the protein CASSQTGRNSPLHF. Full variable domain (outside the CDR3, taken from reference TRBV3-1 and TRBJ1-6): DTAVSQTPKYLVTQMGNDKSIKCEQNLGHDTMYWYKQDSKKFLKIMFSYNNKELIINETVPNRFSPKSPDKAHLNLHINSLELGDSAVYFCASSQTGRNSPLHFGNGTRLTVT.